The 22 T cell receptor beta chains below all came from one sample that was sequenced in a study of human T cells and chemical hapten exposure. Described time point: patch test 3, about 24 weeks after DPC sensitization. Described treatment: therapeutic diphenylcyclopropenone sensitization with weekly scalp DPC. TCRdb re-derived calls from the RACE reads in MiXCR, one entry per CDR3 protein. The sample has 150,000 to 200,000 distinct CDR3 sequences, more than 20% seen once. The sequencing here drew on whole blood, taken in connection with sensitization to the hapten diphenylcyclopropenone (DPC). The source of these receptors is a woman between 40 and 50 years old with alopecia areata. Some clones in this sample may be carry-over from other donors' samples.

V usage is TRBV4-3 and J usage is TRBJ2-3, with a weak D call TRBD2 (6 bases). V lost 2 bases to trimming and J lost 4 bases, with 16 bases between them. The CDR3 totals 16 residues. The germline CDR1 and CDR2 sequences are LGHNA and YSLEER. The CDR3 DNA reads TGCGCCAGCAGCCAAAGGGGCGGACTATCCCCAGATACGCAGTATTTT. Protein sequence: CASSQRGGLSPDTQYF.

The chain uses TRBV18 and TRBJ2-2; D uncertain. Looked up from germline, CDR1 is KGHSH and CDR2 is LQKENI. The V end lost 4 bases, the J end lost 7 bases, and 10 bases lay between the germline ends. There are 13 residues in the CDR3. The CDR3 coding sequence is TGTGCCAGCTCACGAGCTCGTAACGGGGAGCTGTTTTTT. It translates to CASSRARNGELFF.

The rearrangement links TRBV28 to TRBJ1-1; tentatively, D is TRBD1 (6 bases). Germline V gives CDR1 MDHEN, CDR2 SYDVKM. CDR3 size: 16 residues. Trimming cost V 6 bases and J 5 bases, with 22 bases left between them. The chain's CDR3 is CASRAPRGAVRTEAFF. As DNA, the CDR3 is TGTGCCAGCAGGGCCCCACGGGGGGCCGTACGGACTGAAGCTTTCTTT.

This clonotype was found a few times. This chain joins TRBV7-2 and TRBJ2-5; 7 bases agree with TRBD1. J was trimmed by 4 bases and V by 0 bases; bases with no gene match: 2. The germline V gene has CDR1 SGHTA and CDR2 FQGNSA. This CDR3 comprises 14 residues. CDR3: CASSLATGRETQYF. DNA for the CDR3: TGTGCCAGCAGCTTAGCGACAGGGAGAGAGACCCAGTACTTC. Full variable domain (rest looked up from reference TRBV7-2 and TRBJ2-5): GAGVSQSPSNKVTEKGKDVELRCDPISGHTALYWYRQSLGQGLEFLIYFQGNSAPDKSGLPSDRFSAERTGGSVSTLTIQRTQQEDSAVYLCASSLATGRETQYFGPGTRLLVL.

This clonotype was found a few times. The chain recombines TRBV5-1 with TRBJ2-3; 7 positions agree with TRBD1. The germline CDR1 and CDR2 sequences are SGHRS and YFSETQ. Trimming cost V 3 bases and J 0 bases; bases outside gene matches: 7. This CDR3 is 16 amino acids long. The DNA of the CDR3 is TGCGCCAGCAGCTCCGGGACAGACGCTAGCACAGATACGCAGTATTTT. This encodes CASSSGTDASTDTQYF.

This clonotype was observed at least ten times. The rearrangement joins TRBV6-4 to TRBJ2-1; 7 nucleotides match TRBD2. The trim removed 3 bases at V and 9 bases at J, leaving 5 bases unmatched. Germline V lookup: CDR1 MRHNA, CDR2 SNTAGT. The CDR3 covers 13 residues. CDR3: CASSESGEGEQFF. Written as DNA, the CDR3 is TGTGCCAGCAGTGAATCCGGGGAGGGTGAGCAGTTCTTC.

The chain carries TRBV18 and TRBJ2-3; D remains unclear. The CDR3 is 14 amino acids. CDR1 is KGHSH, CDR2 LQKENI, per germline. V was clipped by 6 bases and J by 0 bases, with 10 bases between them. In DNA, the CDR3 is TGTGCCAGCTCTCCTATTACTAGCACAGATACGCAGTATTTT. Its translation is CASSPITSTDTQYF.

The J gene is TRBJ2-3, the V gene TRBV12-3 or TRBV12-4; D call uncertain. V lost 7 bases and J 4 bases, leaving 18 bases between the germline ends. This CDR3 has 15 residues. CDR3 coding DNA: TGTGCCAGCACCCAAAGGACGGGCGGCGCAGATACGCAGTATTTT. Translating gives CASTQRTGGADTQYF.

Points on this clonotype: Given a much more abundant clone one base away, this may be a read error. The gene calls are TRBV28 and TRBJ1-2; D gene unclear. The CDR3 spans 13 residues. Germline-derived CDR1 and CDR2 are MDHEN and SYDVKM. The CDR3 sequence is CASSLYSGYGFTF. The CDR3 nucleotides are TGTGCCAGCAGTTTATACAGTGGCTATGGCTTCACCTTC.

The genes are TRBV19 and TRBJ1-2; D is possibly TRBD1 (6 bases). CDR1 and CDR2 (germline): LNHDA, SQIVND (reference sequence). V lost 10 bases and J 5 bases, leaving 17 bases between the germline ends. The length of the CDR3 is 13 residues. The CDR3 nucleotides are TGTGCCACCCAGGCCAGGGGCCAGTATGGCTACACCTTC. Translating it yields CATQARGQYGYTF.

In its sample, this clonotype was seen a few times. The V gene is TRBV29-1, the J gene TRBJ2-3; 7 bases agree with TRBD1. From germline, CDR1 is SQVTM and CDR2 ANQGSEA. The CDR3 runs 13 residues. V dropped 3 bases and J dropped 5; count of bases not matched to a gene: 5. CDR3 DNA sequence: TGCAGCGTTGATAAGGGGGCGATAGATACGCAGTATTTT. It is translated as CSVDKGAIDTQYF.

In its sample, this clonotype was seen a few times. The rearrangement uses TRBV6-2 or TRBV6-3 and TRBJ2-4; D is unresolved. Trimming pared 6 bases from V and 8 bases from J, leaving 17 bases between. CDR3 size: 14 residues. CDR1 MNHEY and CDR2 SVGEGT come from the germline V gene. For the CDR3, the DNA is TGTGCCAGCAGAACCGACTCCCTTATCCACATTCAGTACTTC. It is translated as CASRTDSLIHIQYF.

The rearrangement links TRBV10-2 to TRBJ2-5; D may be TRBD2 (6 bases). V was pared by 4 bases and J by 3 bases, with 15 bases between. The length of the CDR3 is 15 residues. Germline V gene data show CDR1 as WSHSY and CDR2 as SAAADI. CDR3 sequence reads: CASSGFRDSKETQYF. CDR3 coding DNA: TGCGCCAGCAGTGGATTTCGGGACTCCAAAGAGACCCAGTACTTC.

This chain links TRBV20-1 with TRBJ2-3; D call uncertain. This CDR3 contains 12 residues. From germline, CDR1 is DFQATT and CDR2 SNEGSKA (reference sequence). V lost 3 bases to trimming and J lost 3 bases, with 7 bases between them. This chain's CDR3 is CSASDLTDTQYF. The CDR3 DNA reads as TGCAGTGCTAGTGATTTGACAGATACGCAGTATTTT.

The CDR3 sequence: CASSVEDRGAGELFF. The CDR3, as DNA: TGTGCCAGCAGCGTAGAGGACAGGGGAGCCGGGGAGCTGTTTTTT. The chain combines TRBV9 with TRBJ2-2; 9 bases are a match to TRBD1. J gave up 6 bases and V 0 bases, and 3 bases lay outside the gene matches. Germline-derived CDR1 and CDR2 are SGDLS and YYNGEE. CDR3 length equals 15 residues. Based on the CDR3 plus reference TRBV9 and TRBJ2-2, the full variable domain is DSGVTQTPKHLITATGQRVTLRCSPRSGDLSVYWYQQSLDQGLQFLIQYYNGEERAKGNILERFSAQQFPDLHSELNLSSLELGDSALYFCASSVEDRGAGELFFGEGSRLTVL.

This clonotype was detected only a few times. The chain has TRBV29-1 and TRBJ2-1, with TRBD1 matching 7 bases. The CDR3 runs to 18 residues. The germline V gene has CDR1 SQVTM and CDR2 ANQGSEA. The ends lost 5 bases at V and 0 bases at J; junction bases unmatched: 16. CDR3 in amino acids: CSVRLVTGLHSSYNEQFF. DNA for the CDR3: TGCAGCGTTCGGTTGGTGACAGGGTTGCATTCCTCCTACAATGAGCAGTTCTTC.

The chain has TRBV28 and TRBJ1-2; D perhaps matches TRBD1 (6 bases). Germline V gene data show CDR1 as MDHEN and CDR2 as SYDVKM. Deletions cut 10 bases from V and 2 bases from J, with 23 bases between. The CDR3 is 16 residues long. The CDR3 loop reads CATLVPQGRGNYGYTF. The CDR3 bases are TGTGCCACCCTCGTCCCTCAGGGAAGGGGGAACTATGGCTACACCTTC.

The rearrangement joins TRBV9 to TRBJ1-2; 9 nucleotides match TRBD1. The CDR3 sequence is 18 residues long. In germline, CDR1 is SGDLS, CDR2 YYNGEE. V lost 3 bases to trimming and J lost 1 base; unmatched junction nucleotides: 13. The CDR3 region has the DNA TGTGCCAGCAGCGCGAGCCCCCGGACAGGGGATGGTAACTATGGCTACACCTTC. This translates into CASSASPRTGDGNYGYTF.

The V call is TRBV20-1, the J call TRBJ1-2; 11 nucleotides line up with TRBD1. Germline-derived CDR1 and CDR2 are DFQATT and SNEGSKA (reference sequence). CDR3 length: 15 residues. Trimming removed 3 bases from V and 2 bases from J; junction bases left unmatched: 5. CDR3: CSASHGTGGNYGYTF. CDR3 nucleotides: TGCAGTGCTAGCCACGGGACAGGGGGAAACTATGGCTACACCTTC.

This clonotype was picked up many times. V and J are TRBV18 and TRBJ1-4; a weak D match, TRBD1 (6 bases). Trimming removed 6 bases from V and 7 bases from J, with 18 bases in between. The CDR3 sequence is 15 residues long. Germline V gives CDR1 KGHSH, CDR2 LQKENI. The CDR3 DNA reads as TGTGCCAGCTCCCGCGATGGGGGGCGCGGTGAAAAACTGTTTTTT. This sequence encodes CASSRDGGRGEKLFF.

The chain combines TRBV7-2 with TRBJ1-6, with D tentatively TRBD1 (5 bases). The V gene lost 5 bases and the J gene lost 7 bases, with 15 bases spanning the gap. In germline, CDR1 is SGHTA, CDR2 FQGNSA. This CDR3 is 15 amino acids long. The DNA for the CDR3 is TGTGCCAGCAGCGCACTAACAGGAGTCAATTCACCCCTCCACTTT. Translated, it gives CASSALTGVNSPLHF.

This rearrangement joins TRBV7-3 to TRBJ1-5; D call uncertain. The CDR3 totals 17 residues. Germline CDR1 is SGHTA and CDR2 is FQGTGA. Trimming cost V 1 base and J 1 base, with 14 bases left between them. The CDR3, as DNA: TGTGCCAGCAGCTTAAACTTAACGGTTGGGAGCAATCAGCCCCAGCATTTT. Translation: CASSLNLTVGSNQPQHF.